This T cell receptor beta chain was sequenced in a study of cytomegalovirus exposure and HLA in healthy donors. The study, taken as a whole, reports: Among TCR beta chains, those listed as cytomegalovirus-associated numbered roughly 150. Rare TCR sequences predominated, though certain public TCRs were found in many donors.

The study ran its PCR with 60 Vbeta and 13 Jbeta primers. The method was immunoSEQ multiplex PCR; TCRdb's version includes in-frame clones alone and lacks a portion of them. The data hold 80,000 to 95,000 clones, with approximately 71% observed a single time. Details on this clone: Its antigen is not known.

V was cut by 4 bases and J by 0 bases, with 12 bases left in between. The CDR3 extends over 15 amino acids. Germline V lookup: CDR1 LGHNA, CDR2 YSLEER. This TCR came from a woman aged 18-29 years in good health and CMV-seropositive. Input material: PBMCs. The chain carries TRBV4-3 and TRBJ1-2; weak D call: TRBD1 (5 bases). The CDR3 here is CASSPKGQANYGYTF. CDR3 DNA sequence: TGCGCCAGCAGCCCAAAGGGGCAGGCTAACTATGGCTACACCTTC.